This TCR beta chain is from a study of control samples from healthy donors and cancer patients. The germline V and J ends were trimmed by 8 bases and 4 bases, with 20 bases remaining between them. The CDR3 contains 15 residues. Germline CDR1 reads SEHNR; CDR2 reads FQNEAQ (reference sequence). Here immunoSEQ multiplex PCR was the method, and the copy in TCRdb shows in-frame clones only, minus some. The repertoire holds 200,000 to 250,000 clones, with 85% to 95% as singletons. The rearrangement joins TRBV7-9 to TRBJ1-1, with D unresolved. Sequencing input: blood. The sequence was obtained from a man in his forties or fifties in good health. Here the CDR3 DNA reads TGTGCCAGCTCCCCGGGCGGGGATTGGCGCACTGAAGCTTTCTTT. Its protein is CASSPGGDWRTEAFF.